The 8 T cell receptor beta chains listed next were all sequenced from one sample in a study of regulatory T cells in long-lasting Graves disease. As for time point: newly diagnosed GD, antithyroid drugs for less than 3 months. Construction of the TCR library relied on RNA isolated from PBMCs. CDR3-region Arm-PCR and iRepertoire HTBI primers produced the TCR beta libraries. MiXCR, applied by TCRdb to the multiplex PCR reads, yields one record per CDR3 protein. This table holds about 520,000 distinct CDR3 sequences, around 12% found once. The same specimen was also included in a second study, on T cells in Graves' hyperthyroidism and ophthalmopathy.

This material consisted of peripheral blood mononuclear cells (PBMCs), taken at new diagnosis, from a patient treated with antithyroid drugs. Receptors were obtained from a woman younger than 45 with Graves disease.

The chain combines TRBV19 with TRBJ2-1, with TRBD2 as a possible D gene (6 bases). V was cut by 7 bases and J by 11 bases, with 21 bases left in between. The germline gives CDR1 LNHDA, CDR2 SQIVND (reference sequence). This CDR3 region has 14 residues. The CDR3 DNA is TGTGCCAGTACCCTCTATCGCGGGAACTCTAAGCAGTTCTTC. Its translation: CASTLYRGNSKQFF.

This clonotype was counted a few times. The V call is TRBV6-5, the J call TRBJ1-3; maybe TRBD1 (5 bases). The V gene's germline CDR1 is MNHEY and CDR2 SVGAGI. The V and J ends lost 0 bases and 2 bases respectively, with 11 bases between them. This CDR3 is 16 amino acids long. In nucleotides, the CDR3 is TGTGCCAGCAGTTACTCCCAGGGTTTCGCTGGAAACACCATATATTTT. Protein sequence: CASSYSQGFAGNTIYF.

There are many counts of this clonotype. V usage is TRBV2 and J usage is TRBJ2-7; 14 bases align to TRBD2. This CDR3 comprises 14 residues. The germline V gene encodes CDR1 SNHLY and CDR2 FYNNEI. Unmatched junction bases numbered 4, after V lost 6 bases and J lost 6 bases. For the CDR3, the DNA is TGTGCCAGCAGCCCCGGACTAGCGGGAGGCGAGCAGTACTTC. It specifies CASSPGLAGGEQYF.

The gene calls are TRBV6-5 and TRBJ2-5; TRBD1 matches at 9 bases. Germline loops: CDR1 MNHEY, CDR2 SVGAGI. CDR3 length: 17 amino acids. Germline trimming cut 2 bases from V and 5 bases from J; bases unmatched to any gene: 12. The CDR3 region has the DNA TGTGCCAGCAGTTACCCTATTACCGGGACAGGGTTGGAGACCCAGTACTTC. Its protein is CASSYPITGTGLETQYF.

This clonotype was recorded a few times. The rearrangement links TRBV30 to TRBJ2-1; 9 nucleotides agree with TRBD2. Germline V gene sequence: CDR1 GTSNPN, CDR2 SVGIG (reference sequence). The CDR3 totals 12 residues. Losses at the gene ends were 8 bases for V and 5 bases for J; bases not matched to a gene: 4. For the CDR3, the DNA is TGTGCCGGACGGACTAGCGACAATGAGCAGTTCTTC. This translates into CAGRTSDNEQFF.

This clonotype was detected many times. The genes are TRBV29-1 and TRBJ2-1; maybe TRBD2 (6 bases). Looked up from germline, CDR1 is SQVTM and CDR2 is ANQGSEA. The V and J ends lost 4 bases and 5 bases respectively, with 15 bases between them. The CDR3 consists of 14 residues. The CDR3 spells CSVGRDSRNNEQFF. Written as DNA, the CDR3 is TGCAGCGTTGGGCGGGACTCTCGAAACAATGAGCAGTTCTTC.

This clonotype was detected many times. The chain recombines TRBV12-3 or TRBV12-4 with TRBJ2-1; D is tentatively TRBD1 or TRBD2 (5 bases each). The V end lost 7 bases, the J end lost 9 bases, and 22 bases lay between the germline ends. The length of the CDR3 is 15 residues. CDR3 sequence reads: CASMGSMAMRGEQFF. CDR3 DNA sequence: TGTGCCAGCATGGGGAGCATGGCAATGAGGGGTGAGCAGTTCTTC.

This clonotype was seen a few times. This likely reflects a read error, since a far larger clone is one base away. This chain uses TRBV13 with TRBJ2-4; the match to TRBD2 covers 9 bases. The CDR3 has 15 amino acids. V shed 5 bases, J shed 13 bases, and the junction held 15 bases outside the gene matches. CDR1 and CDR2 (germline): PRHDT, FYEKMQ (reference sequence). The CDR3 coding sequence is TGTGCCAGCAGCCCTCTAGCGGGAACCAACAATGAGCAGTACTTC. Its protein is CASSPLAGTNNEQYF.